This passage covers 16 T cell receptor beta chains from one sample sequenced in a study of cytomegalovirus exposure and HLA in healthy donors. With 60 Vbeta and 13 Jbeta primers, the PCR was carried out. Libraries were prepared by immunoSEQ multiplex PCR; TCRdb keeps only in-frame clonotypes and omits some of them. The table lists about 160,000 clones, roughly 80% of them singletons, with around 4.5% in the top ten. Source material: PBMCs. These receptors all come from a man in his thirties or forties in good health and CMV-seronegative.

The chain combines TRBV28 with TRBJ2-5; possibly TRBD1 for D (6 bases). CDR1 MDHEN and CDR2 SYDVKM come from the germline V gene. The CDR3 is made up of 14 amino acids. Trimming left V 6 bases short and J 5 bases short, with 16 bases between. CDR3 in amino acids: CASRPRTVLETQYF. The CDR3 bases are TGTGCCAGCAGACCCCGGACAGTTCTCGAGACCCAGTACTTC.

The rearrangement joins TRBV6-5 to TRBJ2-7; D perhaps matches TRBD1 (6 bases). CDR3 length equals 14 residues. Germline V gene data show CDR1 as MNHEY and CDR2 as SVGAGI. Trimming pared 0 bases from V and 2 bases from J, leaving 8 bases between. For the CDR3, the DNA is TGTGCCAGCAGTTACTCTAGGACAGCCTACGAGCAGTACTTC. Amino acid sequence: CASSYSRTAYEQYF.

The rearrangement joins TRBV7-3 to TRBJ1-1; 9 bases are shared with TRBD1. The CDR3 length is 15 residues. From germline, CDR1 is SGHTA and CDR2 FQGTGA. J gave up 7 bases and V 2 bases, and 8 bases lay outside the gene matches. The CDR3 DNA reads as TGTGCCAGCAGCTTAGGGACAGGGCTGGGGAATGAAGCTTTCTTT. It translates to CASSLGTGLGNEAFF.

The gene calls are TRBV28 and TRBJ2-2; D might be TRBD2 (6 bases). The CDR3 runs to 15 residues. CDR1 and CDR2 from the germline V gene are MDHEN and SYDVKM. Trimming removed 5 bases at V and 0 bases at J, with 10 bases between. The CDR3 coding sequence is TGTGCCAGCAGTCGGGACTCCTCGAACACCGGGGAGCTGTTTTTT. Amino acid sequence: CASSRDSSNTGELFF.

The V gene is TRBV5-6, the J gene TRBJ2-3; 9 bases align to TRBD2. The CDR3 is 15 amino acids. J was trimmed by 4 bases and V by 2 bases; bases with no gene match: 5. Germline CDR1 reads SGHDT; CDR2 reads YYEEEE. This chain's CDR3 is CASSLELAGSDTQYF. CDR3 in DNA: TGTGCCAGCAGCTTAGAGCTAGCGGGATCAGATACGCAGTATTTT.

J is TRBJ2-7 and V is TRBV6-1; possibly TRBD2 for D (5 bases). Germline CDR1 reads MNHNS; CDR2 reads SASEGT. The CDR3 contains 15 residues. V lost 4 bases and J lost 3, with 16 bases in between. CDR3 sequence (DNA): TGTGCCAGCAGTGTTACCCGGGGATCCCGCTACGAGCAGTACTTC. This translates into CASSVTRGSRYEQYF.

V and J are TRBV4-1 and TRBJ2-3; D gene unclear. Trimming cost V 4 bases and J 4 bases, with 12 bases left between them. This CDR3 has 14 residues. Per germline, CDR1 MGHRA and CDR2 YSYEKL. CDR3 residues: CASSPPSVADTQYF. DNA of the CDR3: TGCGCCAGCAGCCCCCCGTCAGTGGCAGATACGCAGTATTTT.

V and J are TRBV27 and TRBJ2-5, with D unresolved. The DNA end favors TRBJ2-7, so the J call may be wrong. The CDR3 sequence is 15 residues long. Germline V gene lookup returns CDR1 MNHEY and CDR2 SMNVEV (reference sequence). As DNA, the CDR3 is TGTGCCAGCAGTTTATCGGCACGGCAGGCCTACGAGCAGTACTTC. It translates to CASSLSARQAYEQYF.

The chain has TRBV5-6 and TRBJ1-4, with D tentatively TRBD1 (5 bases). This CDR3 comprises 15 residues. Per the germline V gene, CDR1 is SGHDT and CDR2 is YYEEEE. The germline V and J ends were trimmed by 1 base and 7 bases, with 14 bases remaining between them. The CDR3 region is CASSLQGTVGEKLFF. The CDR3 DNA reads TGTGCCAGCAGCTTGCAGGGAACGGTCGGTGAAAAACTGTTTTTT.

CDR3 in amino acids: CASSTSGRQNTGELFF. In DNA, the CDR3 is TGTGCCAGCAGCACCAGCGGGAGGCAGAACACCGGGGAGCTGTTTTTT. The chain joins TRBV7-9 to TRBJ2-2; 9 bases fit TRBD2. Unmatched junction bases numbered 5, after V lost 5 bases and J lost 1 base. Germline CDR1 SEHNR, CDR2 FQNEAQ (reference sequence). The CDR3 runs 16 residues.

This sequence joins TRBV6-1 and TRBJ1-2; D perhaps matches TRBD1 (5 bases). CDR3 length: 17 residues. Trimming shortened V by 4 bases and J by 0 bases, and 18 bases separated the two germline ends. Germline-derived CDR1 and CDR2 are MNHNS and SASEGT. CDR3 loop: CASSVSGASHANYGYTF. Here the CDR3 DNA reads TGTGCCAGCAGTGTGAGTGGGGCATCCCACGCTAACTATGGCTACACCTTC.

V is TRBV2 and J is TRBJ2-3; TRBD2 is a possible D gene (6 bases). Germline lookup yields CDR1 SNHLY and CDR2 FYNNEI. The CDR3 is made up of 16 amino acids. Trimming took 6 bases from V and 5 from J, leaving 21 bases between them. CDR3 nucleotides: TGTGCCAGCAGGTCCACAGCGGGCGGGGACGGAGATACGCAGTATTTT. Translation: CASRSTAGGDGDTQYF.

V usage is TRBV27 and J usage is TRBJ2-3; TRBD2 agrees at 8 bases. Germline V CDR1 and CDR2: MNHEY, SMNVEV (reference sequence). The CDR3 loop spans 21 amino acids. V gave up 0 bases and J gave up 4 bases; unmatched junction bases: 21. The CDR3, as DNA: TGTGCCAGCAGTTTATCCGGGACTACAGCGGGAGCCCAGGCGGTCGCAGATACGCAGTATTTT. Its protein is CASSLSGTTAGAQAVADTQYF.

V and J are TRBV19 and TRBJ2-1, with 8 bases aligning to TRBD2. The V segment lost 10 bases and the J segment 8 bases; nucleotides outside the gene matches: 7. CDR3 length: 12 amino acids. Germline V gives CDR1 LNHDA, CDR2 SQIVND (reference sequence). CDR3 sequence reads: CATLRREDEQFF. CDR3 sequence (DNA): TGTGCCACCCTCCGGCGGGAGGATGAGCAGTTCTTC.

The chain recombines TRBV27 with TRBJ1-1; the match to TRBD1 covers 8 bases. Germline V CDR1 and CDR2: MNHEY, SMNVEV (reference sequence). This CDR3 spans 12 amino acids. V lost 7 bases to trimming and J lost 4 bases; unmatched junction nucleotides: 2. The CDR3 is CASKDRGTEAFF. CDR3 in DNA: TGTGCCAGCAAAGACAGGGGCACTGAAGCTTTCTTT.

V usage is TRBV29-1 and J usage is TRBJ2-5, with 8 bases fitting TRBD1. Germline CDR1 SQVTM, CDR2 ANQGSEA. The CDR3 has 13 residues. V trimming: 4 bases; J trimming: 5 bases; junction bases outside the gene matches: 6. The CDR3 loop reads CSVGTGMGETQYF. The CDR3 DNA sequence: TGCAGCGTTGGGACAGGGATGGGCGAGACCCAGTACTTC.